This T cell receptor beta chain was captured in a study of control samples from healthy donors and cancer patients. Method: immunoSEQ multiplex PCR; TCRdb's copy keeps in-frame clones and lacks some. This table holds 150,000 or so clones, roughly 92% found once. This CDR3 contains 17 residues. Germline V gives CDR1 LGHDT, CDR2 YNNKEL (reference sequence). V trimming: 9 bases; J trimming: 4 bases; junction bases outside the gene matches: 13. The source of this sequence is a man between 18 and 35 years old in good health. The chain combines TRBV3-1 (or the pseudogene TRBV3-2) with TRBJ2-6; 9 bases align to TRBD1. Sequencing was done on a sample of blood. CDR3 nucleotides: TGTGCCAGTTACGGACAGGGGATAATAGGCGGGGCCAACGTCCTGACTTTC. Protein sequence: CASYGQGIIGGANVLTF.